This T cell receptor (beta chain) was recorded in a study of blood T cell repertoires in COVID-19. Study as a whole: From the United States, Italy and Spain came samples of acute and convalescent COVID-19.

Germline CDR1 is MNHEY and CDR2 is SVGAGI. Germline trimming cut 6 bases from V and 5 bases from J; bases unmatched to any gene: 4. The CDR3 is 13 residues long. Some clones are missing from TCRdb's copy, which holds only in-frame ones; the method was immunoSEQ multiplex PCR. The profile covers roughly 11,000 clones, with around 71% appearing a single time and approximately 6% taken by the ten largest. This sequence originates from a man aged 60-69 years with COVID-19, enrolled during active disease. The chain couples TRBV6-5 to TRBJ1-1; 9 bases are a match to TRBD1. Material: peripheral blood. CDR3 sequence (DNA): TGTGCCAGCAGGGACAGGGGAATGACTGAAGCTTTCTTT. It translates to CASRDRGMTEAFF.